Each of the 4 T cell receptor beta chains below was sequenced from the same sample in a study of cytomegalovirus exposure and HLA in healthy donors. PCR used 60 Vbeta primers and 13 Jbeta primers. Assay used: immunoSEQ multiplex PCR; TCRdb lists only in-frame clones, some missing. The table shows about 52,000 clones, with 55% to 65% occurring only once. Sequencing input: PBMCs. The receptors stem from a human donor in good health.

This clone has more than one count but fewer than ten. CDR3: CASSLGTGGNTEAFF. CDR3 bases: TGTGCCAGCAGCTTGGGGACAGGGGGGAACACTGAAGCTTTCTTT. V usage is TRBV14 and J usage is TRBJ1-1; TRBD1 matches at 11 bases. Germline V gives CDR1 SGHDN, CDR2 FVKESK. The V and J ends lost 5 bases and 1 base, in that order; junction bases with no gene match: 3. The CDR3 spans 15 residues.

The chain joins TRBV5-6 to TRBJ2-7, with 13 bases matching TRBD2. Trimming took 4 bases from V and 4 from J; bases not matched to a gene: 5. This CDR3 has 15 amino acids. The germline V gene encodes CDR1 SGHDT and CDR2 YYEEEE. CDR3 coding DNA: TGTGCCAGCAGCGGACTAGCGGGGGAATTATACGAGCAGTACTTC. It specifies CASSGLAGELYEQYF.

This clone came up a few times. This chain joins TRBV18 and TRBJ1-1; 7 bases map to TRBD1. Germline assignment: CDR1 KGHSH and CDR2 LQKENI. This CDR3 comprises 14 residues. The V and J ends lost 4 bases and 4 bases, in that order; junction bases with no gene match: 6. CDR3 in DNA: TGTGCCAGCTCACGGATCCAGGGGGGCACTGAAGCTTTCTTT. This codes for CASSRIQGGTEAFF.

The CDR3 sequence is CASSLPGQWEPEAFF. The CDR3 region has the DNA TGCGCCAGCAGTCTCCCGGGACAGTGGGAACCTGAAGCTTTCTTT. The chain links TRBV23-1 to TRBJ1-1; 7 nucleotides align to TRBD1. TRBV23-1 is annotated as an ORF whose role is uncertain. The CDR3 has 15 amino acids. J lost 6 bases, V lost 4 bases, and 11 bases had no gene match.